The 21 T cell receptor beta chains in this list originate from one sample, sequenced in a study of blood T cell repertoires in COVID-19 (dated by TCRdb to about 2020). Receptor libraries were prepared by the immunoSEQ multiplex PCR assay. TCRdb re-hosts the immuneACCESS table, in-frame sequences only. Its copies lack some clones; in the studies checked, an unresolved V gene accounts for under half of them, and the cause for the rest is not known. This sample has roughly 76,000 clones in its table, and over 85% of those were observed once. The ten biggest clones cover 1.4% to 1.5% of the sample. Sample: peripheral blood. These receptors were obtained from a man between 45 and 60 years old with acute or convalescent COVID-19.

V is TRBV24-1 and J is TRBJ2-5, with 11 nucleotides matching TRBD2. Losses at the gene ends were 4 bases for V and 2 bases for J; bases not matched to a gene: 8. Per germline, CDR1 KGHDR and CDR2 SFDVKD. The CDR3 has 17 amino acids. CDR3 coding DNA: TGTGCCACCAGTGACCCGGGACTAGCGGACCTACAAGAGACCCAGTACTTC. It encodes CATSDPGLADLQETQYF.

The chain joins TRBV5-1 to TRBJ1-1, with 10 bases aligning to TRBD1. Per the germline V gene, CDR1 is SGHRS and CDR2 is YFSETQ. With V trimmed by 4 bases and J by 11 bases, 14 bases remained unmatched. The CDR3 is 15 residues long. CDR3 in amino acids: CASSGMTGGTGLAFF. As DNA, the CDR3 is TGCGCCAGCAGCGGGATGACAGGGGGCACGGGACTCGCTTTCTTT. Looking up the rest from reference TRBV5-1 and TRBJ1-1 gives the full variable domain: KAGVTQTPRYLIKTRGQQVTLSCSPISGHRSVSWYQQTPGQGLQFLFEYFSETQRNKGNFPGRFSGRQFSNSRSEMNVSTLELGDSALYLCASSGMTGGTGLAFFGQGTRLTVV.

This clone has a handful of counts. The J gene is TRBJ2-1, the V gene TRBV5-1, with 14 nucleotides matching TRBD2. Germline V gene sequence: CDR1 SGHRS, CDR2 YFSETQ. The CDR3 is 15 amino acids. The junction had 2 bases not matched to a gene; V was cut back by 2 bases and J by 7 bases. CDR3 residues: CASSLGTSGRNEQFF. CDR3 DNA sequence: TGCGCCAGCAGCTTAGGGACTAGCGGGAGAAATGAGCAGTTCTTC.

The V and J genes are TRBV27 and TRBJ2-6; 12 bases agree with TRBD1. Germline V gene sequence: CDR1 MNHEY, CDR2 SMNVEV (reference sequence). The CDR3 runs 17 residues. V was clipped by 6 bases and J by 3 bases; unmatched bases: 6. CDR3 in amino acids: CASRPGQGAFGANVLTF. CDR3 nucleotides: TGTGCCAGCAGACCGGGACAGGGGGCATTTGGGGCCAACGTCCTGACTTTC.

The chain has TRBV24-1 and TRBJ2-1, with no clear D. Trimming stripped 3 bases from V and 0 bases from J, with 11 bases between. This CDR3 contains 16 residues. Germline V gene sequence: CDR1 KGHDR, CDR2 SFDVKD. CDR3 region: CATSDRDMSSYNEQFF. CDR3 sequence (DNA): TGTGCCACCAGTGATCGCGACATGAGCTCCTACAATGAGCAGTTCTTC.

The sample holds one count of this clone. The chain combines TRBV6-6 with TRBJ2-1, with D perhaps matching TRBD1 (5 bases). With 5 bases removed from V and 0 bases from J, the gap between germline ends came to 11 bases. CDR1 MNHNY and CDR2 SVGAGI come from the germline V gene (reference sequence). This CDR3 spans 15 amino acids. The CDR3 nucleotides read TGTGCCAGCAGTGCCAGGGTTGTCTCCTACAATGAGCAGTTCTTC. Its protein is CASSARVVSYNEQFF.

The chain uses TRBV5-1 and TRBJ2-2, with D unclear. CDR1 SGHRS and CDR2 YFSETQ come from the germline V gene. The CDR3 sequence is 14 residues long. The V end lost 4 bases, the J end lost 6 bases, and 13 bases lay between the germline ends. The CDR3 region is CASSPPRQSGELFF. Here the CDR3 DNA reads TGCGCCAGCAGCCCTCCCAGGCAGTCCGGGGAGCTGTTTTTT. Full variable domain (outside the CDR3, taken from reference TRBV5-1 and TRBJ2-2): KAGVTQTPRYLIKTRGQQVTLSCSPISGHRSVSWYQQTPGQGLQFLFEYFSETQRNKGNFPGRFSGRQFSNSRSEMNVSTLELGDSALYLCASSPPRQSGELFFGEGSRLTVL.

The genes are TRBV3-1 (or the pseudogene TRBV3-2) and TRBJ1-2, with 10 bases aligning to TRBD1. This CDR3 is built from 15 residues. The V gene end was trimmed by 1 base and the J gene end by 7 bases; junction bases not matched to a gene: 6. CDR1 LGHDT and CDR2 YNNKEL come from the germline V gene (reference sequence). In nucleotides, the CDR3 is TGTGCCAGCAGCCAAGCCCGGGGGACAGGGGTTGGCTACACCTTC. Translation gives CASSQARGTGVGYTF.

CDR3 coding DNA: TGCGCCAGCGAAGGAGGGGGCGAATTTTTCGAGCAGTACTTC. This sequence encodes CASEGGGEFFEQYF. The V gene is TRBV10-2, the J gene TRBJ2-7; maybe TRBD1 (7 bases). Deletions cut 8 bases from V and 6 bases from J, with 20 bases between. CDR1 and CDR2 from the germline V gene are WSHSY and SAAADI. This CDR3 has 14 residues.

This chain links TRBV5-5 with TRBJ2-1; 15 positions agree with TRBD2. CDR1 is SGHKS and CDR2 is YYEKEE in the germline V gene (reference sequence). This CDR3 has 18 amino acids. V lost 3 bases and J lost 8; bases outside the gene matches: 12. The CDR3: CASSWEVGLAGGWDEQFF. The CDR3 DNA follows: TGTGCCAGCAGCTGGGAAGTCGGACTAGCGGGAGGGTGGGATGAGCAGTTCTTC.

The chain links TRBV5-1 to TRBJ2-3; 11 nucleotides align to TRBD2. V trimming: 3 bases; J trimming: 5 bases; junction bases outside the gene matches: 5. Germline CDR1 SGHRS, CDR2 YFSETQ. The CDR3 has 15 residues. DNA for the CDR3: TGCGCCAGCAGCTGGGGCACTAGCGGGAGAGATACGCAGTATTTT. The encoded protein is CASSWGTSGRDTQYF.

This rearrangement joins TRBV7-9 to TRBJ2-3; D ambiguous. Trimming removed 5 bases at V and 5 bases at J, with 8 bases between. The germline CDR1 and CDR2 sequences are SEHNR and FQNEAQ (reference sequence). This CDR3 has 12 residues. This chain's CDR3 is CASSPSGDTQYF. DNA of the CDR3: TGTGCCAGCAGCCCATCAGGAGATACGCAGTATTTT.

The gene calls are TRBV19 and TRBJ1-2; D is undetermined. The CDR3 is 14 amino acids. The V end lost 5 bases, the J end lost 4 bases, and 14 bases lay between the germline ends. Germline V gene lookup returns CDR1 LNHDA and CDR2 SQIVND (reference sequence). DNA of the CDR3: TGTGCCAGTAGTCACTTCCCGGGTATCTATGGCTACACCTTC. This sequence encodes CASSHFPGIYGYTF.

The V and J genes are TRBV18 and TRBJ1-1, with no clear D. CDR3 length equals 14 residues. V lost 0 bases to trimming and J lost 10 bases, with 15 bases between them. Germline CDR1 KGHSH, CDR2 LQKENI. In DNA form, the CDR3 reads TGTGCCAGCTCACCACCATCGGATCAGGTTGTAGCTTTCTTT. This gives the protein CASSPPSDQVVAFF.

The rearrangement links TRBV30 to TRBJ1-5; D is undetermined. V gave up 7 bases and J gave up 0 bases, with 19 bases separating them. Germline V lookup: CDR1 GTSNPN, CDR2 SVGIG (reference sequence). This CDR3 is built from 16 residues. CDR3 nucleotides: TGTGCCTTCACACTAGGTCCGGAAATTAGCAATCAGCCCCAGCATTTT. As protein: CAFTLGPEISNQPQHF.

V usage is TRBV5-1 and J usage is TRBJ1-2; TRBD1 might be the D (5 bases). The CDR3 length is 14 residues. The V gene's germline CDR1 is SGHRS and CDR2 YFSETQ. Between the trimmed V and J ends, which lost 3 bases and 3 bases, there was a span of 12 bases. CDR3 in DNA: TGCGCCAGCAGCTCCCGACAGAATCACTATGGCTACACCTTC. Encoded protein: CASSSRQNHYGYTF.

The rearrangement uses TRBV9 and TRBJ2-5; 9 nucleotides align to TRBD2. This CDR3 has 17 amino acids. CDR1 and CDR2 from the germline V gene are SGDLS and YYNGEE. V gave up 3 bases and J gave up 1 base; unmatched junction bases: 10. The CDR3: CASSDPQAGGGQETQYF. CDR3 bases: TGTGCCAGCAGCGATCCTCAAGCGGGGGGTGGCCAAGAGACCCAGTACTTC.

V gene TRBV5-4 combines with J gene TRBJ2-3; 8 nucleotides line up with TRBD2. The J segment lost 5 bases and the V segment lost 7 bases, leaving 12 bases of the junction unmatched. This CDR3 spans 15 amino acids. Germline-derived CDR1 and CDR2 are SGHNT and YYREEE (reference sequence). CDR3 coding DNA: TGTGCCAGCCATCCTCCGGGGGGGCTGGGAGATACGCAGTATTTT. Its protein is CASHPPGGLGDTQYF.

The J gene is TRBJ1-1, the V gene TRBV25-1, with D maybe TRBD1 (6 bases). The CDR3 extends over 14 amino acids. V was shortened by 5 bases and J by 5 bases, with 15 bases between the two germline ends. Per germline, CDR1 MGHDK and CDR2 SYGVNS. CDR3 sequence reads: CASSKTAGATEAFF. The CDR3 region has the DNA TGTGCCAGCAGTAAAACGGCAGGGGCTACTGAAGCTTTCTTT. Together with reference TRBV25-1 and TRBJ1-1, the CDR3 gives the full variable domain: EADIYQTPRYLVIGTGKKITLECSQTMGHDKMYWYQQDPGMELHLIHYSYGVNSTEKGDLSSESTVSRIRTEHFPLTLESARPSHTSQYLCASSKTAGATEAFFGQGTRLTVV.

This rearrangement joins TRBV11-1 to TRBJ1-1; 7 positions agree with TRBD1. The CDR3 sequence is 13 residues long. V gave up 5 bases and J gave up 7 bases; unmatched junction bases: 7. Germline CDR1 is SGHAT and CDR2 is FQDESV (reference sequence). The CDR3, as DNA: TGTGCCAGCAGCCACGGGACAGAGGGTGAAGCTTTCTTT. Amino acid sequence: CASSHGTEGEAFF.

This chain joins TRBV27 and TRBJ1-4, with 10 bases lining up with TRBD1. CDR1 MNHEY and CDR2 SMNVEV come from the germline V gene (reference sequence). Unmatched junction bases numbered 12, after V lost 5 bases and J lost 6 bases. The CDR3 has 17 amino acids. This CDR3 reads CASSRLPGQGIHEKLFF. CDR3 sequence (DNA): TGTGCCAGCAGTCGTCTCCCGGGACAGGGGATTCATGAAAAACTGTTTTTT.